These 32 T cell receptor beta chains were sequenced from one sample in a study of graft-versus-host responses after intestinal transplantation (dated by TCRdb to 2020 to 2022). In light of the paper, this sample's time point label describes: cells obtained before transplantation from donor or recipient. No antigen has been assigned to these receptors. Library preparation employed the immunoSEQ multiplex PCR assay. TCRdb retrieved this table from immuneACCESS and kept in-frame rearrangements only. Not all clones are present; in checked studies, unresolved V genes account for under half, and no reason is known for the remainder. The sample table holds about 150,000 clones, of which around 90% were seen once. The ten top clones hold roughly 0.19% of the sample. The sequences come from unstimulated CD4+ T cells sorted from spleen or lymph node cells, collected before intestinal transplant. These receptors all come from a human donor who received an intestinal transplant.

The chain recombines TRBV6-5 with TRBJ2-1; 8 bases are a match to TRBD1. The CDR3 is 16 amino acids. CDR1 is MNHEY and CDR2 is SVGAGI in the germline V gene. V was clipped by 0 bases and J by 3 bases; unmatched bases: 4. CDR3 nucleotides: TGTGCCAGCAGTTACTCTCAGGGGGCTGGCTACAATGAGCAGTTCTTC. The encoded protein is CASSYSQGAGYNEQFF.

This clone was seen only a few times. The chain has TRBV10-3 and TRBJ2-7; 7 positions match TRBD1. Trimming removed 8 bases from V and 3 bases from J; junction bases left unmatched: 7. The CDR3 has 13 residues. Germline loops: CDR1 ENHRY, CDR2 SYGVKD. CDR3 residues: CAIAGTAFYEQYF. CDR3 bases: TGTGCCATCGCCGGGACAGCCTTCTACGAGCAGTACTTC.

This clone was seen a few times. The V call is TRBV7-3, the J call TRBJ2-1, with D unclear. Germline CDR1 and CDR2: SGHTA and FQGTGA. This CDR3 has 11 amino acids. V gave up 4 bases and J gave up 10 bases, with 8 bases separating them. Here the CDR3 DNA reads TGTGCCAGCAGCTCATCTAAGGAGCAGTTCTTC. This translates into CASSSSKEQFF.

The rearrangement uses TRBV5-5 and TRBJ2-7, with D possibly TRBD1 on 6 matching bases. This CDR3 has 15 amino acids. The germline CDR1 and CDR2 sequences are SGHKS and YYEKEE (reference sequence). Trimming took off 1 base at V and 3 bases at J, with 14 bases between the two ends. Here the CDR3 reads CASSLRAGVLYEQYF. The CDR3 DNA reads TGTGCCAGCAGCTTGCGGGCAGGGGTCCTCTACGAGCAGTACTTC. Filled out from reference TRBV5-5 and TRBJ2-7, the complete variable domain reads DAGVTQSPTHLIKTRGQQVTLRCSPISGHKSVSWYQQVLGQGPQFIFQYYEKEERGRGNFPDRFSARQFPNYSSELNVNALLLGDSALYLCASSLRAGVLYEQYFGPGTRLTVT.

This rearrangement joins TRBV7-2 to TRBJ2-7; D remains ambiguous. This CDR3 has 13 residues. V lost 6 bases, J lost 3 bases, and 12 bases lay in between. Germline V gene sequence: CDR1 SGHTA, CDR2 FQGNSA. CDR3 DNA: TGTGCCAGCAGTCCCCGGGCGTTCTACGAGCAGTACTTC. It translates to CASSPRAFYEQYF.

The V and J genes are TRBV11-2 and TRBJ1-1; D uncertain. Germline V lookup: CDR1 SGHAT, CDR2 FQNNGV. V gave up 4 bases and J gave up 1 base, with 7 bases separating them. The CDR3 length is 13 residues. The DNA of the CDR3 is TGTGCCAGCAGCTATGGCAGGAACACTGAAGCTTTCTTT. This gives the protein CASSYGRNTEAFF.

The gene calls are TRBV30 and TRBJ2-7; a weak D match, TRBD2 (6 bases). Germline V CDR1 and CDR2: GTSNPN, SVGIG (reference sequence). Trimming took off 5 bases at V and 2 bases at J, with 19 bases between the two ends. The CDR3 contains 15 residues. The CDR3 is CAWGIGGVWAYEQYF. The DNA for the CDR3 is TGTGCCTGGGGAATAGGCGGGGTATGGGCCTACGAGCAGTACTTC.

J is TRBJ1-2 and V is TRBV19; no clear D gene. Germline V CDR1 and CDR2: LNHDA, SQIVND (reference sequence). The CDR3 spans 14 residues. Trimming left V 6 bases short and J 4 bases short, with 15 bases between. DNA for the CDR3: TGTGCCAGTAGCACGCCTGGCGGGATCTATGGCTACACCTTC. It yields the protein CASSTPGGIYGYTF.

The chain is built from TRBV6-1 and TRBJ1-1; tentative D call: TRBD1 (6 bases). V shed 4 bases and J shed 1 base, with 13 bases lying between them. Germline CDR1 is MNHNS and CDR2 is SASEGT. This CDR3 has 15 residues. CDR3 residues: CASSGEGQPNTEAFF. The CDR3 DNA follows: TGTGCCAGCAGTGGGGAAGGACAGCCGAACACTGAAGCTTTCTTT.

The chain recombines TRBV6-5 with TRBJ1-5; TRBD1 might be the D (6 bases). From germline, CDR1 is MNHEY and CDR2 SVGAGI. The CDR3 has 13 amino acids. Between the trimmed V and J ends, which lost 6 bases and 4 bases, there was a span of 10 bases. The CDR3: CASSRDRNQPQHF. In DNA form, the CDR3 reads TGTGCCAGCAGCCGAGACAGGAATCAGCCCCAGCATTTT.

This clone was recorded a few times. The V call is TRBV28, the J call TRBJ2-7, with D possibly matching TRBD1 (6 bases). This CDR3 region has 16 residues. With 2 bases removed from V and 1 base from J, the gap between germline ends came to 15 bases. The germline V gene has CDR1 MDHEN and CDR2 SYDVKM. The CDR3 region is CASSLLRLQGSYEQYF. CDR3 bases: TGTGCCAGCAGTTTACTCCGCCTACAGGGTTCCTACGAGCAGTACTTC.

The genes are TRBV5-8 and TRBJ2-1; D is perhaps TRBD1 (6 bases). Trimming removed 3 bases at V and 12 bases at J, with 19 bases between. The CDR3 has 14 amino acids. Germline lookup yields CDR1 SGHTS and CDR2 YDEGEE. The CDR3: CASSWSTGQARQFF. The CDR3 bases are TGTGCCAGCAGCTGGTCGACAGGTCAGGCAAGGCAGTTCTTC.

This CDR3 reads CASSRTSGSTDTQYF. The CDR3 DNA sequence: TGTGCCAGCAGCAGGACTAGCGGGAGCACAGATACGCAGTATTTT. V and J are TRBV5-4 and TRBJ2-3, with TRBD2 matching over 11 bases. The CDR3 spans 15 residues. Germline V lookup: CDR1 SGHNT, CDR2 YYREEE (reference sequence). The trim removed 4 bases at V and 0 bases at J, leaving 1 base unmatched.

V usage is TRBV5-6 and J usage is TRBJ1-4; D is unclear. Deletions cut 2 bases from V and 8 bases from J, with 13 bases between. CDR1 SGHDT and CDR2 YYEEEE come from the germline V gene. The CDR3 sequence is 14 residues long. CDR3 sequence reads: CASSFDTGREKLFF. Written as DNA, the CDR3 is TGTGCCAGCAGCTTCGACACGGGAAGAGAAAAACTGTTTTTT. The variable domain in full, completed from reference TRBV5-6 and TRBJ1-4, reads DAGVTQSPTHLIKTRGQQVTLRCSPKSGHDTVSWYQQALGQGPQFIFQYYEEEERQRGNFPDRFSGHQFPNYSSELNVNALLLGDSALYLCASSFDTGREKLFFGSGTQLSVL.

The CDR3: CASSRTSGGYNEQFF. The CDR3 coding sequence is TGTGCCAGCAGCAGGACTAGCGGGGGCTACAATGAGCAGTTCTTC. This chain connects TRBV11-2 to TRBJ2-1, with 13 bases identical to TRBD2. Per germline, CDR1 SGHAT and CDR2 FQNNGV. The CDR3 runs to 15 residues. Unmatched junction bases numbered 1, after V lost 5 bases and J lost 3 bases.

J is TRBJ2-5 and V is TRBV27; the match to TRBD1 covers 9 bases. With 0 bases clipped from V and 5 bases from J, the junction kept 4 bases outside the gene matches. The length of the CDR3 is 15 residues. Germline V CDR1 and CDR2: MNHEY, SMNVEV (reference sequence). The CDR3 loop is CASSLSRQGGETQYF. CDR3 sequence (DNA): TGTGCCAGCAGTTTATCGAGACAGGGGGGGGAGACCCAGTACTTC.

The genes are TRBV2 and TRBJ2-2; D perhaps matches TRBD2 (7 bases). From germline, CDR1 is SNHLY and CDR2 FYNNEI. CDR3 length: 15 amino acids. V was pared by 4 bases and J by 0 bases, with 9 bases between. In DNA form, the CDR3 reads TGTGCCAGCAGTGGGGAGGGGGCGAACACCGGGGAGCTGTTTTTT. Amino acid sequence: CASSGEGANTGELFF.

The CDR3 loop is CASSVGGVGGVDEQFF. DNA of the CDR3: TGTGCCAGCAGCGTAGGAGGAGTCGGAGGGGTCGATGAGCAGTTCTTC. The chain links TRBV9 to TRBJ2-1; D perhaps matches TRBD2 (6 bases). Trimming shortened V by 0 bases and J by 8 bases, and 18 bases separated the two germline ends. From germline, CDR1 is SGDLS and CDR2 YYNGEE. There are 16 residues in the CDR3.

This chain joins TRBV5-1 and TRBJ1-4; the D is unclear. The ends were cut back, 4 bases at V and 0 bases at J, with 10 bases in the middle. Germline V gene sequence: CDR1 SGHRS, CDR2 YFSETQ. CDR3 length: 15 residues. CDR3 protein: CASSAFGATNEKLFF. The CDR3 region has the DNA TGCGCCAGCAGCGCCTTCGGGGCAACTAATGAAAAACTGTTTTTT.

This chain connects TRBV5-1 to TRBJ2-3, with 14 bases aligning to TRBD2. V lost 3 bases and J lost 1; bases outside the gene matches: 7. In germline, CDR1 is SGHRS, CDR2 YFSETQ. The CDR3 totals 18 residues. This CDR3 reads CASSSGLAGGRGTDTQYF. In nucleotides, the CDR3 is TGCGCCAGCAGCTCCGGACTAGCGGGAGGCAGAGGCACAGATACGCAGTATTTT. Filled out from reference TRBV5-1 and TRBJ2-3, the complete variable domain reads KAGVTQTPRYLIKTRGQQVTLSCSPISGHRSVSWYQQTPGQGLQFLFEYFSETQRNKGNFPGRFSGRQFSNSRSEMNVSTLELGDSALYLCASSSGLAGGRGTDTQYFGPGTRLTVL.

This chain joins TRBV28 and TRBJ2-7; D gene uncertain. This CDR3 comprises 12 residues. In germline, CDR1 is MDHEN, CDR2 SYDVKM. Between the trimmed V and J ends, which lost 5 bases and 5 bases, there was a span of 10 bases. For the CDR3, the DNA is TGTGCCAGCAGTCCTCCTGACGACGAGCAGTACTTC. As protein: CASSPPDDEQYF. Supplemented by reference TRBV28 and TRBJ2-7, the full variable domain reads DVKVTQSSRYLVKRTGEKVFLECVQDMDHENMFWYRQDPGLGLRLIYFSYDVKMKEKGDIPEGYSVSREKKERFSLILESASTNQTSMYLCASSPPDDEQYFGPGTRLTVT.

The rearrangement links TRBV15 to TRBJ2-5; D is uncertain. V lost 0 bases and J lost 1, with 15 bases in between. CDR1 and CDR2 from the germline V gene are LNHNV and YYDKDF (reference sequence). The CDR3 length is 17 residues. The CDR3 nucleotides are TGTGCCACCAGCAGAGAGTTGCTTACGTACCCCCAAGAGACCCAGTACTTC. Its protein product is CATSRELLTYPQETQYF.

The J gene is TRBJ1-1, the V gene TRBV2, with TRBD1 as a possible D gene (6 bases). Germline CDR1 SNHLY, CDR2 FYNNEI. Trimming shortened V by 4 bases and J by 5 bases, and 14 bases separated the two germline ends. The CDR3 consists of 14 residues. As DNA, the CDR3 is TGTGCCAGCAGTGCGCCAGGGGTAGGAACTGAAGCTTTCTTT. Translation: CASSAPGVGTEAFF.

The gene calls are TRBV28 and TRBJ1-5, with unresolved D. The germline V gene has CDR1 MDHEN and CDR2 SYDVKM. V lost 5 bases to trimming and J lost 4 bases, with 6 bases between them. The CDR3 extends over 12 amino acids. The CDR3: CASSRGNQPQHF. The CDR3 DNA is TGTGCCAGCAGTCGCGGTAATCAGCCCCAGCATTTT.

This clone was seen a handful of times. CDR3 protein: CASISRGGRPSYEQYF. In nucleotides, the CDR3 is TGTGCCAGCATCTCTAGGGGTGGTAGGCCCTCCTACGAGCAGTACTTC. The chain employs TRBV7-9 and TRBJ2-7, with D perhaps TRBD1 (5 bases). V lost 7 bases, J lost 0 bases, and 19 bases lay in between. The CDR3 totals 16 residues. The germline V gene has CDR1 SEHNR and CDR2 FQNEAQ (reference sequence).

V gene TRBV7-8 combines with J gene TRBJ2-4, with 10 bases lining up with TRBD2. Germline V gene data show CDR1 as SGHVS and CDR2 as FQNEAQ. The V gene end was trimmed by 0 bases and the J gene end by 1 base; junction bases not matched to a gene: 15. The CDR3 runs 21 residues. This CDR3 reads CASSLAPVLAGESRAKNIQYF. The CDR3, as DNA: TGTGCCAGCAGCTTAGCGCCGGTGCTAGCGGGAGAATCAAGGGCCAAAAACATTCAGTACTTC. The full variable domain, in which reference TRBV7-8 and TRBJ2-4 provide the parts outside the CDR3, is GAGVSQSPRYKVAKRGQDVALRCDPISGHVSLFWYQQALGQGPEFLTYFQNEAQLDKSGLPSDRFFAERPEGSVSTLKIQRTQQEDSAVYLCASSLAPVLAGESRAKNIQYFGAGTRLSVL.

CDR3 nucleotides: TGTGCCAGCAGCTTGACTAGCGGGACCTACGAGCAGTACTTC. Translation: CASSLTSGTYEQYF. This chain joins TRBV7-2 and TRBJ2-7, with 11 bases that match TRBD2. V shed 3 bases and J 2 bases; nucleotides not matched to a gene: 0. Germline-derived CDR1 and CDR2 are SGHTA and FQGNSA. The CDR3 runs to 14 residues.

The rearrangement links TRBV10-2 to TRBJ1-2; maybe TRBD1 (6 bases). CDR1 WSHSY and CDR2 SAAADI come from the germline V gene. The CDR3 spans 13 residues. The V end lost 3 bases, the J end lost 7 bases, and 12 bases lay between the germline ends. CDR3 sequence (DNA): TGCGCCAGCAGTGAAGGGGGTATGGTTGGCTACACCTTC. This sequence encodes CASSEGGMVGYTF.

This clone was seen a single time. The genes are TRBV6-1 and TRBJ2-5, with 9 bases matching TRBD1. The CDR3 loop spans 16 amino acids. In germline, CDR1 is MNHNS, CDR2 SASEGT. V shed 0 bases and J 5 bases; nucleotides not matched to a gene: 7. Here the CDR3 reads CASSEAGGQGGETQYF. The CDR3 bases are TGTGCCAGCAGTGAAGCGGGGGGACAGGGCGGGGAGACCCAGTACTTC.

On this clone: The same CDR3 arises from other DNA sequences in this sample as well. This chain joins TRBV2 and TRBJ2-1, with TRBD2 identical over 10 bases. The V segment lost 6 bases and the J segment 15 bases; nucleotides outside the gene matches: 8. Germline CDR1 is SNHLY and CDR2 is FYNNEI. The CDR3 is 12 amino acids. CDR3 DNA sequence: TGTGCCAGCAGAGAACAGCGGGAGGGGCTGTTCTTC. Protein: CASREQREGLFF.

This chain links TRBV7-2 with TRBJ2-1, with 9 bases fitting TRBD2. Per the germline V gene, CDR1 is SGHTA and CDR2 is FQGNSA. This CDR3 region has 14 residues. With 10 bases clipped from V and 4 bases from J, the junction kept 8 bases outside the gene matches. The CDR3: CATALAGLYNEQFF. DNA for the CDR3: TGTGCCACCGCCCTAGCGGGACTTTACAATGAGCAGTTCTTC. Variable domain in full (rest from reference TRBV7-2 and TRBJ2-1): GAGVSQSPSNKVTEKGKDVELRCDPISGHTALYWYRQSLGQGLEFLIYFQGNSAPDKSGLPSDRFSAERTGGSVSTLTIQRTQQEDSAVYLCATALAGLYNEQFFGPGTRLTVL.

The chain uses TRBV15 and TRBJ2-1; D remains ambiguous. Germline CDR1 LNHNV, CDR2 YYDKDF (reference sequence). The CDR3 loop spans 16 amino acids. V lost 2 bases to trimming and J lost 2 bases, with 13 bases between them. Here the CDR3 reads CATSRPQGGAYNEQFF. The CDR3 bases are TGTGCCACCAGCAGACCTCAAGGTGGGGCCTACAATGAGCAGTTCTTC.